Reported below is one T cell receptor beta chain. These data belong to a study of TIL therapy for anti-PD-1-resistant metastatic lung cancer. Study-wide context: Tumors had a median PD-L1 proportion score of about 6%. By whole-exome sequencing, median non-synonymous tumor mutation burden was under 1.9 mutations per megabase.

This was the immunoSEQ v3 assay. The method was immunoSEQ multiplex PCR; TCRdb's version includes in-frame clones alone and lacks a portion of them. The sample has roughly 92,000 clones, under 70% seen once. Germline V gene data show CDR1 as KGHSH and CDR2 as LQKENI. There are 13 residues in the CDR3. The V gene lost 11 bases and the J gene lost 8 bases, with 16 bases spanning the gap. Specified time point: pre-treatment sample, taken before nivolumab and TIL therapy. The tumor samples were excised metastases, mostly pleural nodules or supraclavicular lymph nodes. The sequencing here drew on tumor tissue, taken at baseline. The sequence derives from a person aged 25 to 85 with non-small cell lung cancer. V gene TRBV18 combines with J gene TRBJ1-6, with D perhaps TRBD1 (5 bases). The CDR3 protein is CASSPRVDSPLHF. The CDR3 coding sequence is TGTGCCTCTTCACCCAGGGTTGATTCACCCCTCCACTTT.